This passage covers 30 T cell receptor beta chains from one sample sequenced in a study of T cells in Graves' hyperthyroidism and ophthalmopathy. What was amplified from RNA transcripts were TCR beta CDR3 regions. HTBI primers were employed in a first-round RT-PCR of the TCR CDR3. TCRdb re-called the multiplex PCR reads with MiXCR, one entry per CDR3 protein. The sample contains 700,000 or so distinct CDR3 sequences, around 15% of which appear only once. Specimen: blood. The source of these receptors is a man between 18 and 35 years old with Graves' hyperthyroidism.

This chain joins TRBV2 and TRBJ1-6, with 7 bases fitting TRBD1. The V and J ends lost 5 bases and 5 bases, in that order; junction bases with no gene match: 3. The V gene's germline CDR1 is SNHLY and CDR2 FYNNEI. This CDR3 region has 14 residues. The CDR3: CASSSDRNNSPLHF. CDR3 sequence (DNA): TGTGCCAGCAGTTCGGACAGGAATAATTCACCCCTCCACTTT.

The chain couples TRBV7-9 to TRBJ2-4; no clear D gene. The CDR3 is 13 residues long. V was clipped by 5 bases and J by 1 base, with 6 bases between them. Germline V CDR1 and CDR2: SEHNR, FQNEAQ (reference sequence). As DNA, the CDR3 is TGTGCCAGCAGCCCGGAGGCCAAAAACATTCAGTACTTC. It translates to CASSPEAKNIQYF.

Many counts were recorded for this clonotype. J is TRBJ1-5 and V is TRBV18, with TRBD1 identical over 8 bases. In germline, CDR1 is KGHSH, CDR2 LQKENI. V shed 5 bases, J shed 0 bases, and the junction held 3 bases outside the gene matches. The CDR3 contains 15 residues. The CDR3 bases are TGTGCCAGCTCATCGGGACAGGCTAGCAATCAGCCCCAGCATTTT. Residues: CASSSGQASNQPQHF.

The genes are TRBV9 and TRBJ1-2; TRBD1 is a possible D gene (5 bases). V lost 0 bases and J lost 0, with 6 bases in between. Germline V gives CDR1 SGDLS, CDR2 YYNGEE. The CDR3 sequence is 14 residues long. The CDR3 nucleotides read TGTGCCAGCAGCGTAGGACAGCCTAACTATGGCTACACCTTC. Translated: CASSVGQPNYGYTF.

This clonotype was seen repeatedly, ten times or more. This chain links TRBV18 with TRBJ2-7, with a weak D call TRBD2 (6 bases). V was cut by 0 bases and J by 0 bases, with 6 bases left in between. The germline gives CDR1 KGHSH, CDR2 LQKENI. The CDR3 sequence is 14 residues long. CDR3: CASSPPGGSYEQYF. CDR3 sequence (DNA): TGTGCCAGCTCACCACCGGGAGGCTCCTACGAGCAGTACTTC.

This clonotype was seen many times. The chain recombines TRBV3-1 with TRBJ2-1; perhaps TRBD2 as D (5 bases). This CDR3 comprises 12 residues. CDR1 is LGHDT, CDR2 YNNKEL, per germline (reference sequence). Trimming took off 7 bases at V and 5 bases at J, with 9 bases between the two ends. This CDR3 is CASNELDNEQFF. CDR3 DNA sequence: TGTGCCAGCAACGAACTAGACAATGAGCAGTTCTTC.

This clonotype turned up a few times. The chain's CDR3 is CASSESGLNYEQYF. The CDR3 DNA follows: TGCGCCAGCAGTGAGTCCGGGCTGAACTACGAGCAGTACTTC. The rearrangement uses TRBV10-2 and TRBJ2-7; D gene uncertain. CDR1 and CDR2 (germline): WSHSY, SAAADI. The CDR3 covers 14 residues. V gave up 0 bases and J gave up 3 bases, with 9 bases separating them.

This clonotype was found many times. This chain connects TRBV29-1 to TRBJ2-3; a weak D match, TRBD1 (5 bases). Germline CDR1 reads SQVTM; CDR2 reads ANQGSEA. This CDR3 region has 14 residues. The germline V and J ends were trimmed by 7 bases and 2 bases, with 16 bases remaining between them. The CDR3 DNA is TGCAGCGCCGGGCCAGGGTGGACCACAGATACGCAGTATTTT. Translated: CSAGPGWTTDTQYF.

The CDR3 sequence: CASSIVSVHTDTQYF. The CDR3 DNA sequence: TGTGCCAGTAGTATTGTTAGCGTCCACACAGATACGCAGTATTTT. V and J are TRBV19 and TRBJ2-3; weak D call: TRBD2 (5 bases). The length of the CDR3 is 15 residues. Trimming shortened V by 3 bases and J by 2 bases, and 12 bases separated the two germline ends. Germline CDR1 reads LNHDA; CDR2 reads SQIVND (reference sequence).

J is TRBJ2-1 and V is TRBV6-1, with 7 positions matching TRBD2. Losses at the gene ends were 6 bases for V and 4 bases for J; bases not matched to a gene: 3. The CDR3 is 13 amino acids. Germline loops: CDR1 MNHNS, CDR2 SASEGT. The chain's CDR3 is CASRRESYNEQFF. In nucleotides, the CDR3 is TGTGCCAGCAGGCGGGAGTCTTACAATGAGCAGTTCTTC.

This clonotype was recorded at least ten times. The rearrangement uses TRBV6-1 and TRBJ1-4; the match to TRBD1 covers 9 bases. V was clipped by 6 bases and J by 6 bases; unmatched bases: 2. Germline lookup yields CDR1 MNHNS and CDR2 SASEGT. This CDR3 has 13 residues. CDR3 protein: CASRWTGDEKLFF. CDR3 in DNA: TGTGCCAGCAGATGGACAGGGGATGAAAAACTGTTTTTT.

Only one count was recorded for this clonotype. The chain is built from TRBV20-1 and TRBJ2-3; D may be TRBD2 (5 bases). V lost 1 base and J 2 bases, leaving 19 bases between the germline ends. The CDR3 is made up of 17 amino acids. In germline, CDR1 is DFQATT, CDR2 SNEGSKA (reference sequence). This chain's CDR3 is CSARGSGLLAPTDTQYF. The CDR3 DNA reads as TGCAGTGCTAGAGGATCCGGATTGCTAGCCCCCACAGATACGCAGTATTTT.

As concerns this clonotype: This may stem from a read error, because a much larger clone lies one nucleotide away. This chain uses TRBV28 with TRBJ2-3; 8 bases are a match to TRBD2. The CDR3 is made up of 15 amino acids. Looked up from germline, CDR1 is MDHEN and CDR2 is SYDVKM. CDR3 amino acids: CASSFGAGDTDTRYF. In nucleotides, the CDR3 is TGTGCCAGCAGTTTTGGAGCGGGGGACACAGATACGCGGTATTTT.

V and J are TRBV12-3 or TRBV12-4 and TRBJ1-2, with TRBD1 matching over 8 bases. The CDR3 runs to 15 residues. V shed 5 bases and J 4 bases; nucleotides not matched to a gene: 9. CDR3 nucleotides: TGTGCCAGCAGTGGCGCGCGACAGGGGATCTATGGCTACACCTTC. Protein product: CASSGARQGIYGYTF.

This clonotype was seen repeatedly, ten times or more. The DNA of the CDR3 is TGTGCCAGCAGGGGACTAGCGGGAGCGGATACGCAGTATTTT. It yields the protein CASRGLAGADTQYF. V and J are TRBV2 and TRBJ2-3, with 14 bases aligning to TRBD2. This CDR3 comprises 14 residues. Per the germline V gene, CDR1 is SNHLY and CDR2 is FYNNEI. V was pared by 6 bases and J by 6 bases, with 2 bases of the junction left unmatched. Full variable domain (rest looked up from reference TRBV2 and TRBJ2-3): EPEVTQTPSHQVTQMGQEVILRCVPISNHLYFYWYRQILGQKVEFLVSFYNNEISEKSEIFDDQFSVERPDGSNFTLKIRSTKLEDSAMYFCASRGLAGADTQYFGPGTRLTVL.

This clonotype was detected only a few times. This chain uses TRBV6-5 with TRBJ2-5, with 13 bases aligning to TRBD2. Unmatched junction bases numbered 8, after V lost 3 bases and J lost 10 bases. Per germline, CDR1 MNHEY and CDR2 SVGAGI. The CDR3 length is 15 residues. The CDR3 is CASSYSPGLAGVQYF. CDR3 coding DNA: TGTGCCAGCAGTTATTCGCCCGGACTAGCGGGAGTCCAGTACTTC.

In this sample, this clonotype turned up many times. The CDR3 loop reads CASSGLAVSYNEQFF. The CDR3 DNA follows: TGTGCCAGCAGTGGACTAGCGGTCTCCTACAATGAGCAGTTCTTC. The chain has TRBV7-3 and TRBJ2-1; TRBD2 matches 10 bases. V dropped 6 bases and J dropped 0; count of bases not matched to a gene: 2. Germline CDR1 reads SGHTA; CDR2 reads FQGTGA. The CDR3 runs 15 residues.

This clonotype was seen at least ten times. The gene calls are TRBV27 and TRBJ2-1; either TRBD1 or TRBD2 may fit D (5 bases each). CDR1 and CDR2 from the germline V gene are MNHEY and SMNVEV (reference sequence). Deletions cut 6 bases from V and 9 bases from J, with 18 bases between. The CDR3 runs to 14 residues. The CDR3 DNA reads as TGTGCCAGCAGCCCCGGGCCGGGGCGGGCTGAGCAGTTCTTC. As protein: CASSPGPGRAEQFF.

This clonotype was detected a few times. The junction shows a germline mismatch at one end, possibly a read error. The CDR3, as DNA: TGCAGCGTGCGACAGATGAACGCTGAAGCTTTCTTT. This gives the protein CSVRQMNAEAFF. The J gene is TRBJ1-1, the V gene TRBV29-1; maybe TRBD1 (5 bases). The CDR3 consists of 12 residues. Germline lookup yields CDR1 SQVTM and CDR2 ANQGSEA. Using reference TRBV29-1 and TRBJ1-1 for the parts outside the CDR3, the full variable domain is SAVISQKPSRDICQRGTSLTIQCQVDSQVTMMFWYRQQPGQSLTLIATANQGSEATYESGFVIDKFPISRPNLTFSTLTVSNMSPEDSSIYLCSVRQMNAEAFFGQGTRLTVV.

This clonotype occurred many times. V usage is TRBV20-1 and J usage is TRBJ2-1; D is undetermined. Trimming left V 6 bases short and J 4 bases short, with 16 bases between. There are 14 residues in the CDR3. The V gene's germline CDR1 is DFQATT and CDR2 SNEGSKA (reference sequence). CDR3 amino acids: CSAPSVIGYNEQFF. CDR3 bases: TGCAGTGCCCCTTCGGTGATCGGATACAATGAGCAGTTCTTC.

This clonotype has a count of ten or more. The chain combines TRBV29-1 with TRBJ2-3, with D unresolved. This CDR3 region has 11 residues. V lost 6 bases, J lost 1 base, and 5 bases lay in between. Germline CDR1 SQVTM, CDR2 ANQGSEA. The CDR3 loop is CSVRGTDTQYF. CDR3 nucleotide sequence: TGCAGCGTCCGGGGCACAGATACGCAGTATTTT.

This clonotype was observed a few times. As the CDR3 is not closed by the conserved phenylalanine or tryptophan, this likely results from a read error. The rearrangement joins TRBV28 to TRBJ2-7; D remains unclear. CDR1 MDHEN and CDR2 SYDVKM come from the germline V gene. Deletions cut 3 bases from V and 6 bases from J, with 9 bases between. The CDR3 spans 12 residues. The DNA for the CDR3 is TGTGCCAGCAGTTTGAAGGGAACCGAGCAGTACCTC. It yields the protein CASSLKGTEQYL.

The chain has TRBV5-6 and TRBJ2-1; a possible D gene is TRBD1 (7 bases). The V end lost 2 bases, the J end lost 9 bases, and 12 bases lay between the germline ends. Germline-derived CDR1 and CDR2 are SGHDT and YYEEEE. This CDR3 comprises 13 residues. The chain's CDR3 is CASSFPGGSEQFF. The CDR3 region has the DNA TGTGCCAGCAGCTTTCCAGGGGGGAGTGAGCAGTTCTTC. Combining the CDR3 with reference TRBV5-6 and TRBJ2-1 gives the whole variable domain DAGVTQSPTHLIKTRGQQVTLRCSPKSGHDTVSWYQQALGQGPQFIFQYYEEEERQRGNFPDRFSGHQFPNYSSELNVNALLLGDSALYLCASSFPGGSEQFFGPGTRLTVL.

This clonotype was counted ten times or more. This rearrangement joins TRBV13 to TRBJ1-5, with a tentative D call TRBD1 (6 bases). With 0 bases removed from V and 7 bases from J, the gap between germline ends came to 13 bases. CDR1 PRHDT and CDR2 FYEKMQ come from the germline V gene (reference sequence). The CDR3 sequence is 15 residues long. The CDR3 spells CASSLGGQLKQPQHF. The CDR3 DNA reads TGTGCCAGCAGCTTAGGAGGACAGTTAAAGCAGCCCCAGCATTTT.

The chain links TRBV12-3 or TRBV12-4 to TRBJ2-2; tentative D call: TRBD2 (5 bases). The V gene lost 1 base and the J gene lost 5 bases, with 8 bases spanning the gap. This CDR3 region has 14 residues. CDR3 in DNA: TGTGCCAGCAGTTTAGTAGCGAGTACCGGGGAGCTGTTTTTT. This translates into CASSLVASTGELFF.

This clonotype was seen ten or more times. This rearrangement joins TRBV11-3 to TRBJ2-7; 9 nucleotides agree with TRBD2. The V and J ends lost 1 base and 5 bases, in that order; junction bases with no gene match: 6. Per the germline V gene, CDR1 is SGHNT and CDR2 is YENEEA. The CDR3 totals 15 residues. CDR3 in amino acids: CASSLGGGRADEQYF. CDR3 DNA sequence: TGTGCCAGCAGCTTAGGTGGCGGGAGGGCCGACGAGCAGTACTTC. The full variable domain, rest sourced from reference TRBV11-3 and TRBJ2-7, is EAGVVQSPRYKIIEKKQPVAFWCNPISGHNTLYWYLQNLGQGPELLIRYENEEAVDDSQLPKDRFSAERLKGVDSTLKIQPAELGDSAVYLCASSLGGGRADEQYFGPGTRLTVT.

In its sample, this clonotype was seen many times. This chain links TRBV5-1 with TRBJ2-7, with D perhaps being TRBD1 or TRBD2 (5 bases each). This CDR3 comprises 14 residues. Trimming left V 0 bases short and J 3 bases short, with 10 bases between. The germline V gene encodes CDR1 SGHRS and CDR2 YFSETQ. The DNA of the CDR3 is TGCGCCAGCAGCTTGGTGGGACCCGTCTACGAGCAGTACTTC. It specifies CASSLVGPVYEQYF.

The rearrangement joins TRBV6-1 to TRBJ2-3; weak D call: TRBD1 (6 bases). Deletions cut 2 bases from V and 10 bases from J, with 19 bases between. Per the germline V gene, CDR1 is MNHNS and CDR2 is SASEGT. There are 15 residues in the CDR3. CDR3 DNA: TGTGCCAGCAGTGAATTCCGTCTGAGGGGGTATGCGCAGTATTTT. Protein product: CASSEFRLRGYAQYF.

This clonotype was counted only a few times. The chain recombines TRBV5-1 with TRBJ2-2; D may match TRBD1 or TRBD2 (6 bases each). This CDR3 spans 16 amino acids. V dropped 4 bases and J dropped 3 bases, with 16 bases sitting between them. The germline gives CDR1 SGHRS, CDR2 YFSETQ. The CDR3 here is CASSMKEGHYTGELFF. The CDR3 nucleotides read TGCGCCAGCAGCATGAAGGAGGGACACTACACCGGGGAGCTGTTTTTT.

The rearrangement links TRBV20-1 to TRBJ2-1; 14 nucleotides match TRBD2. There are 18 residues in the CDR3. Germline V gives CDR1 DFQATT, CDR2 SNEGSKA (reference sequence). Losses at the gene ends were 1 base for V and 6 bases for J; bases not matched to a gene: 11. This chain's CDR3 is CSARVFGLAGGAGNEQFF. The CDR3, as DNA: TGCAGTGCTAGAGTTTTTGGACTAGCGGGAGGAGCGGGCAATGAGCAGTTCTTC.